This section outlines one TCR beta chain sequence together with its context. Its antigen is not known. These data come from a study of Tregs in tolerant kidney transplant recipients. Overall study results and limits: Expanding Tregs on activated donor B cells appeared to best identify donor-specific TCRbeta clones. Biological reproducibility was not directly addressed in this study.

The data were produced by immunoSEQ multiplex PCR, yet TCRdb's version contains in-frame clones alone and is incomplete. In the table there are 110,000 or so clones, 85% to 95% of which are singletons. The V gene end was trimmed by 6 bases and the J gene end by 6 bases; junction bases not matched to a gene: 10. Per germline, CDR1 MRHNA and CDR2 SNTAGT. The CDR3 runs to 16 residues. The TCR was taken from a human donor in good health. The chain links TRBV6-4 to TRBJ2-3; TRBD1 matches at 12 bases. Sequenced material: CD4+ T cells from blood. The CDR3 DNA follows: TGTGCCAGCAGCTCGGGACAGGGGGCTTCTCACGATACGCAGTATTTT. This encodes CASSSGQGASHDTQYF.